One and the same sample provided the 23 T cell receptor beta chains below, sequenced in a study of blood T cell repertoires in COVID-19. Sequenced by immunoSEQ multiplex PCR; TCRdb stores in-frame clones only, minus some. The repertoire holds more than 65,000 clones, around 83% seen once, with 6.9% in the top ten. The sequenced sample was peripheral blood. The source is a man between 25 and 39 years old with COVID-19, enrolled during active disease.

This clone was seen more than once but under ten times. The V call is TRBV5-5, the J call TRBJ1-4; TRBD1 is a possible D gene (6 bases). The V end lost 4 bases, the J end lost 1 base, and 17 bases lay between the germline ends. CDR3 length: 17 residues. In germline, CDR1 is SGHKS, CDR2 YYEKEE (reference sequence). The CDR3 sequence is CASSPSPGHGTNEKLFF. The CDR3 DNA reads TGTGCCAGCAGCCCATCTCCGGGACATGGAACTAATGAAAAACTGTTTTTT.

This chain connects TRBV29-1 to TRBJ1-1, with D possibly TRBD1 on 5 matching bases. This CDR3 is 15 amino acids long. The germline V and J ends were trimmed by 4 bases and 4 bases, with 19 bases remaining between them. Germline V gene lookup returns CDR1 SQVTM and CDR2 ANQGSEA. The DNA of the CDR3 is TGCAGCGTTGCCTCCCAGGGAAGGATTAGCACTGAAGCTTTCTTT. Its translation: CSVASQGRISTEAFF.

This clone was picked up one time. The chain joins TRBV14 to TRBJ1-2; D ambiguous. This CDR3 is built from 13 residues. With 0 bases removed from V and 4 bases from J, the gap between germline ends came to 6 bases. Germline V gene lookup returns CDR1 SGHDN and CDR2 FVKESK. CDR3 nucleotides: TGTGCCAGCAGCCAAGAGAGGGTCTATGGCTACACCTTC. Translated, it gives CASSQERVYGYTF.

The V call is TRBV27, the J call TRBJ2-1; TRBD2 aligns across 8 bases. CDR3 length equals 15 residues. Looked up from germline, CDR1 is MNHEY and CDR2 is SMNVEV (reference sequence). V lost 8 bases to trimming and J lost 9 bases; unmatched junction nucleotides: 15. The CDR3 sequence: CASRTRREAPSEQFF. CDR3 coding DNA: TGTGCCAGCCGTACCCGGCGGGAGGCTCCGAGTGAGCAGTTCTTC.

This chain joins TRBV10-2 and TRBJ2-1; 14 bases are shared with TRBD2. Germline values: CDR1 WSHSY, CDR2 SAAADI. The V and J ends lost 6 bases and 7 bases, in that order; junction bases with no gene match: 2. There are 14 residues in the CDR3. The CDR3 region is CASSGTSGSNEQFF. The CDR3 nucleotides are TGCGCCAGCAGCGGGACTAGCGGGAGTAATGAGCAGTTCTTC.

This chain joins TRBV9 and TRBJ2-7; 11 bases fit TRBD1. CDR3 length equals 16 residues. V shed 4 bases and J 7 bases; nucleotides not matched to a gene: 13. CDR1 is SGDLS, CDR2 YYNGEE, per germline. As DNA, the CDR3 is TGTGCCAGCAGCACATCTCCCGGACAGGGGGCGCGGGAGCAGTACTTC. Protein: CASSTSPGQGAREQYF.

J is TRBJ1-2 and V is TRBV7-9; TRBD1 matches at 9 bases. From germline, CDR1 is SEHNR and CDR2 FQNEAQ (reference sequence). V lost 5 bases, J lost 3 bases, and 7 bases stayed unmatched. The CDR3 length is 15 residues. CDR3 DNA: TGTGCCAGCAGCCGCACGGGACAGGGAGACTATGGCTACACCTTC. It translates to CASSRTGQGDYGYTF.

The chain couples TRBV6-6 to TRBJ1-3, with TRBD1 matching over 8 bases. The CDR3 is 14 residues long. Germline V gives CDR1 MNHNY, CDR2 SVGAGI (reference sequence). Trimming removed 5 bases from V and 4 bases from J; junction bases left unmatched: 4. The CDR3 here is CASSPGQGGNTIYF. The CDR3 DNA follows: TGTGCCAGCAGTCCAGGACAGGGAGGAAACACCATATATTTT.

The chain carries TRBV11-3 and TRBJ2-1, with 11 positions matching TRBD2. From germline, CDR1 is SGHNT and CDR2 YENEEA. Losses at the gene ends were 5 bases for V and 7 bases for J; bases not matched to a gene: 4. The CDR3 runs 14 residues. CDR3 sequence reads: CASSISGRANEQFF. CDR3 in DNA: TGTGCCAGCAGCATTAGCGGGAGGGCGAATGAGCAGTTCTTC.

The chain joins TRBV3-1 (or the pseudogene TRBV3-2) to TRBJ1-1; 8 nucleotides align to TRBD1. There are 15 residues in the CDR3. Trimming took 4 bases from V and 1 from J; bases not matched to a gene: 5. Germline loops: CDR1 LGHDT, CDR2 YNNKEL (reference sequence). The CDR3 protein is CASSREGTGNTEAFF. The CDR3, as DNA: TGTGCCAGCAGCCGTGAAGGGACAGGGAACACTGAAGCTTTCTTT.

CDR3 nucleotide sequence: TGTGCCAGCAGCTTGGGGACAGTTTCTAACTATGGCTACACCTTC. Its translation is CASSLGTVSNYGYTF. V gene TRBV5-6 combines with J gene TRBJ1-2; TRBD1 might be the D (6 bases). Germline values: CDR1 SGHDT, CDR2 YYEEEE. Trimming removed 0 bases from V and 0 bases from J, with 9 bases in between. The CDR3 runs to 15 residues.

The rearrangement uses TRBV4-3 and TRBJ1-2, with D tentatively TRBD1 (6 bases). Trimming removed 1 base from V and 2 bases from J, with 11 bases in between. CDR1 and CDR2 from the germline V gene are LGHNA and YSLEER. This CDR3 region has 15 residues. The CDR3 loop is CASSQVAQGNYGYTF. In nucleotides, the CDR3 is TGCGCCAGCAGCCAAGTGGCTCAGGGGAACTATGGCTACACCTTC.

This chain's CDR3 is CASSFSVPHSSGNTIYF. The CDR3 DNA reads TGTGCCAGCAGTTTCTCTGTGCCCCACAGCTCTGGAAACACCATATATTTT. V and J are TRBV27 and TRBJ1-3; D is unresolved. Germline CDR1 reads MNHEY; CDR2 reads SMNVEV (reference sequence). The CDR3 has 17 residues. Between the trimmed V and J ends, which lost 3 bases and 0 bases, there was a span of 15 bases.

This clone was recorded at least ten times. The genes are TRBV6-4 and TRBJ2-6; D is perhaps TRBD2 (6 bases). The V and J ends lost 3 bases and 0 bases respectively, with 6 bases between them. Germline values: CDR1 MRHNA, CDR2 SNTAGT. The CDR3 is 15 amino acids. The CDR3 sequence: CASSEGGSGANVLTF. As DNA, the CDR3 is TGTGCCAGCAGTGAGGGGGGCTCTGGGGCCAACGTCCTGACTTTC.

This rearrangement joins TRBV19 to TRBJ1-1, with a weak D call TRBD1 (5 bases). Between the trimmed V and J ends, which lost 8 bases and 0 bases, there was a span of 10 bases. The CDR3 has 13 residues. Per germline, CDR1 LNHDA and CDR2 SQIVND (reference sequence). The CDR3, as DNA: TGTGCCAGTTCTCGACAGTTGAACACTGAAGCTTTCTTT. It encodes CASSRQLNTEAFF.

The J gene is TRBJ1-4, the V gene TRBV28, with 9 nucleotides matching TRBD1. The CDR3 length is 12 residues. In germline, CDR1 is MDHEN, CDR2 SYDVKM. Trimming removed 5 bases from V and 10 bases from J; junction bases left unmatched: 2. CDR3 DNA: TGTGCCAGCAGTACGGGACAGGGAAAACTGTTTTTT. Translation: CASSTGQGKLFF.

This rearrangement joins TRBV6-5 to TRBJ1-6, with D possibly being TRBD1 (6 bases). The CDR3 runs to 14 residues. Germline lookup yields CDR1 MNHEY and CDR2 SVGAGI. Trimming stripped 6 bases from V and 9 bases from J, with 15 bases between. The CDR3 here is CASSPGGLGSPLHF. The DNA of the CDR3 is TGTGCCAGCAGCCCCGGGGGGCTCGGTTCACCCCTCCACTTT.

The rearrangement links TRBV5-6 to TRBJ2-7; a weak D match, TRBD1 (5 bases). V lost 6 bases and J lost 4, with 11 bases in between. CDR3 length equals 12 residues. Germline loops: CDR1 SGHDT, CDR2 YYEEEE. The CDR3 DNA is TGTGCCAGCAATCAGGGTTCATACGAGCAGTACTTC. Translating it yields CASNQGSYEQYF.

The CDR3 sequence is CASSAASSGHYNEQFF. In DNA, the CDR3 is TGTGCCAGCAGCGCAGCCTCTAGCGGCCACTACAATGAGCAGTTCTTC. J is TRBJ2-1 and V is TRBV11-3; 7 bases fit TRBD2. CDR1 is SGHNT, CDR2 YENEEA, per germline. The CDR3 extends over 16 amino acids. The V segment lost 5 bases and the J segment 3 bases; nucleotides outside the gene matches: 10.

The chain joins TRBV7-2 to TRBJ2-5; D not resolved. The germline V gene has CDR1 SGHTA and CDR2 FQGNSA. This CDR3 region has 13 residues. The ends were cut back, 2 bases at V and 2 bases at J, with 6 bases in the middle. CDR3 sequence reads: CASSLFPQETQYF. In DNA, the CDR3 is TGTGCCAGCAGCTTATTTCCTCAAGAGACCCAGTACTTC.

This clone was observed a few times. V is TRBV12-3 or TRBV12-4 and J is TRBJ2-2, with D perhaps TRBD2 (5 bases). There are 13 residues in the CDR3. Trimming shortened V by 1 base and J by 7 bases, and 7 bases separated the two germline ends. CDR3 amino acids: CASSLGGNGELFF. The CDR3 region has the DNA TGTGCCAGCAGTTTAGGAGGGAACGGGGAGCTGTTTTTT.

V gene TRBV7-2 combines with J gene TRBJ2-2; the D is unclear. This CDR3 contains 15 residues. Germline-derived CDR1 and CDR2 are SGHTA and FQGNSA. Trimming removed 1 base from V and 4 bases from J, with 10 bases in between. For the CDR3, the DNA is TGTGCCAGCAGCTTAGATGGCAGGCCCACCGGGGAGCTGTTTTTT. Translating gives CASSLDGRPTGELFF.

The CDR3, as DNA: TGCGCCAGCAGACCGGACAGTTCCTCCTACAATGAGCAGTTCTTC. Amino acid sequence: CASRPDSSSYNEQFF. The chain carries TRBV5-1 and TRBJ2-1; D is perhaps TRBD1 (6 bases). Trimming pared 5 bases from V and 0 bases from J, leaving 12 bases between. The CDR3 extends over 15 amino acids. Per germline, CDR1 SGHRS and CDR2 YFSETQ.